These T cell receptor beta chains were read from a single sample in a study of T-cell memory formation after mild COVID-19. A single record per CDR3 protein comes from TCRdb applying MiXCR to the 5' RACE reads. The data hold some 40,000 distinct CDR3 sequences, with roughly 8% observed a single time. The sequenced material came from PBMCs or a T cell subset sorted from them (not recorded which). The source is a man aged 18-30 years who had mild COVID-19 (a few samples of this study predate the infection). Cell type and time point are not known. CDR3s include the opening cysteine and the closing phenylalanine or tryptophan. The D gene is left open where the match is weak. Part of the rows lack a size; the others show once, few, many or a class for expanded clones.

cdr3_nt	cdr3_aa	d_call	j_call	v_call	clone_size
.	CASSSPKFGRGTF	.	TRBJ1-2	TRBV5-5	few
TGTGCCAGCAGCCCGAACAAGCGGGGGGCGACAGATACGCAGTATTTT	CASSPNKRGATDTQYF	TRBD2	TRBJ2-3	TRBV11-3	few
TGTGCCAGCAGCACGGACTCTTACAATGAGCAGTTCTTC	CASSTDSYNEQFF	.	TRBJ2-1	TRBV6-4	few
TGTGCCAGCAGCGCTTACACAGACTACGAGCAGTACTTC	CASSAYTDYEQYF	.	TRBJ2-7	TRBV11-1	.
TGCAGTGCTAGAGGGTGGGGCAATGAGCAGTTCTTC	CSARGWGNEQFF	.	TRBJ2-1	TRBV20-1	many
TGCGCCAGCAGCCATTCAAGGGAACGGGGCACTGAAGCTTTCTTT	CASSHSRERGTEAFF	.	TRBJ1-1	TRBV4-1	many
TGTGCCAGCAGTTTGACAGGGGAAACTGAAGCTTTCTTT	CASSLTGETEAFF	TRBD1	TRBJ1-1	TRBV12-3/TRBV12-4	many
TGTGCTAGTGGTTCGGGACGCATCAATGAGCAGTTCTTC	CASGSGRINEQFF	.	TRBJ2-1	TRBV12-5	.
TGTGCCAGCAGCTTATTGGGGGGCGCTGGGGCCAACGTCCTGACTTTC	CASSLLGGAGANVLTF	.	TRBJ2-6	TRBV7-6	.
TGTGCCAGCATGGCTAACTATGGCTACACCTTC	CASMANYGYTF	.	TRBJ1-2	TRBV6-5	.
TGTGCCATCAAGCTGGGGACTGGGGCCAACGTCCTGACTTTC	CAIKLGTGANVLTF	.	TRBJ2-6	TRBV10-3	.
TGCGCCAGCAGCCAAGATGCAGGGACAGAGAAAGATACGCAGTATTTT	CASSQDAGTEKDTQYF	TRBD1	TRBJ2-3	TRBV4-3	.
TGTGCCAGCTCCGCCGGGGGAGCCTACGAGCAGTACTTC	CASSAGGAYEQYF	.	TRBJ2-7	TRBV18	.
TGCGCCAGCAGCCCAGGGGTCAACGGGGAGCTGTTTTTT	CASSPGVNGELFF	.	TRBJ2-2	TRBV5-1	many
TGTGCCAGCAGTTACTTTGTGGGGAATACGCAGTATTTT	CASSYFVGNTQYF	.	TRBJ2-3	TRBV6-5	.
TGCGCCAGCAGCAGGGACAGTTCGTATGGCTACACCTTC	CASSRDSSYGYTF	TRBD1	TRBJ1-2	TRBV5-1	many
TGCGCCAGCAGCGTACAGGGATGGAACACCGGGGAGCTGTTTTTT	CASSVQGWNTGELFF	.	TRBJ2-2	TRBV5-1	few
TGTGCCAGCAGCCCTTATGGAGCAGGGGAGGTCGGGGAGCTGTTTTTT	CASSPYGAGEVGELFF	.	TRBJ2-2	TRBV7-9	few
TGTGCCAGCAGCTTAGGGCAGGACCATCAGCCCCAGCATTTT	CASSLGQDHQPQHF	.	TRBJ1-5	TRBV7-9	few
TGTGCCAGCAGCTCACGGAGTTTGGGCACTGAAGCTTTCTTT	CASSSRSLGTEAFF	.	TRBJ1-1	TRBV7-9	.
TGTGCCAGCAGCCCCCGTATGGAGAACACTGAAGCTTTCTTT	CASSPRMENTEAFF	.	TRBJ1-1	TRBV7-2	many
TGCGCCAGCAGCCAAGATCTCGGGGGTTTGGTACACATTCAGTACTTC	CASSQDLGGLVHIQYF	.	TRBJ2-4	TRBV4-1	.
TGCGCCAGCAGCCCATCGGGACACTACGAGCAGTACTTC	CASSPSGHYEQYF	.	TRBJ2-7	TRBV5-1	many
TGTGCCAGCAGCCCCAGGGGCGGGGGGCCATCGGGCGGGGAGCTGTTTTTT	CASSPRGGGPSGGELFF	TRBD2	TRBJ2-2	TRBV12-3/TRBV12-4	many
TGTGCCAGCAGTGATTATGGGAGGTTCATGAACACTGAAGCTTTCTTT	CASSDYGRFMNTEAFF	.	TRBJ1-1	TRBV2	many
TGTGCCAGCAGTGAGAGTAACTATGGCTACACCTTC	CASSESNYGYTF	.	TRBJ1-2	TRBV2	once
TGTGCCAGCAGTTTATCGTCGAGACAGCCGAACACTGAAGCTTTCTTT	CASSLSSRQPNTEAFF	.	TRBJ1-1	TRBV27	few
TGTGCCAGCAGTGACCCGAGGAGCGGGGAAAACAATGAGCAGTTCTTC	CASSDPRSGENNEQFF	TRBD2	TRBJ2-1	TRBV25-1	few
TGTGCCAGCAGTTTGGACAGGGCCACCGGGGAGCTGTTTTTT	CASSLDRATGELFF	TRBD1	TRBJ2-2	TRBV27	few
TGTGCCAGTAGAGGACTAGCGGGATCCTACGAGCAGTACTTC	CASRGLAGSYEQYF	TRBD2	TRBJ2-7	TRBV19	many
TGCGCCAGCAGCCAAGATCGGGGAACGGCGGCCCCTGGGGCCAACGTCCTGACTTTC	CASSQDRGTAAPGANVLTF	.	TRBJ2-6	TRBV4-1	many